This T cell receptor (beta chain) was recorded in a study of blood T cell repertoires in COVID-19. TCRdb's copy holds only in-frame clones and misses some; the assay was immunoSEQ multiplex PCR. Seen here are around 190,000 clones, roughly 75% observed once, and the top ten hold about 7%. The ends were cut back, 5 bases at V and 6 bases at J, with 12 bases in the middle. From germline, CDR1 is SGHTA and CDR2 FQGNSA. This CDR3 spans 13 amino acids. The clonotype originates from a man aged 70 or older with active or convalescent COVID-19. Input material: peripheral blood. This rearrangement joins TRBV7-2 to TRBJ2-3, with a possible D match to TRBD2 (5 bases). CDR3 DNA sequence: TGTGCCAGCAGCCCCGGAGGCGTTGATACGCAGTATTTT. It specifies CASSPGGVDTQYF.